Following are 23 T cell receptor beta chains from one sample sequenced in a study of shared clonotypes between healthy human individuals (dated by TCRdb to 2018 to 2021). CD8 naive samples consisted of CD45RO-negative cells that were positively selected for CCR7, yielding a CD45RA+CCR7+ population without TemRA cells. Libraries were built with the immunoSEQ multiplex PCR assay. What TCRdb holds here is the immuneACCESS table cut down to in-frame rearrangements. Part of the clones is not present; checked against another copy, under half of the missing clones reflect an unresolved V gene, and the others are unexplained. In all, the sample holds about 2 million clones, and about 95% of those were seen once. The top ten clonotypes cover about 1.1% of the sample. The sequenced material came from naive CD8+ T cells sorted from blood. Sample cell subset or site, as interpreted from the label and publication: CD45RA+CCR7+. The receptors come from a man between 18 and 29 years old in good health.

V is TRBV11-2 and J is TRBJ2-1; D is possibly TRBD1 or TRBD2 (5 bases each). Trimming shortened V by 5 bases and J by 5 bases, and 19 bases separated the two germline ends. The V gene's germline CDR1 is SGHAT and CDR2 FQNNGV. CDR3 length: 16 residues. As DNA, the CDR3 is TGTGCCAGCAGCGACCCGGGGCAGCACGGCGACAATGAGCAGTTCTTC. Translation gives CASSDPGQHGDNEQFF.

This clone was observed a single time. This sequence joins TRBV7-9 and TRBJ1-2, with TRBD1 matching over 7 bases. V trimming: 5 bases; J trimming: 7 bases; junction bases outside the gene matches: 10. Germline V gives CDR1 SEHNR, CDR2 FQNEAQ (reference sequence). This CDR3 has 14 amino acids. CDR3 nucleotides: TGTGCCAGCAGCCCGGGGACAGAGGGAGGTGGCTACACCTTC. Protein: CASSPGTEGGGYTF.

The gene calls are TRBV27 and TRBJ1-1, with D hard to call. The CDR3 is made up of 13 amino acids. Germline V gene sequence: CDR1 MNHEY, CDR2 SMNVEV (reference sequence). Trimming removed 3 bases from V and 2 bases from J, with 7 bases in between. The CDR3 DNA is TGTGCCAGCAGTTTCGGTCATAACACTGAAGCTTTCTTT. It encodes CASSFGHNTEAFF.

The CDR3 DNA sequence: TGCGCCAGCAGCTTGAGGCAGGCTGACTCCTACGAGCAGTACTTC. Its protein is CASSLRQADSYEQYF. The chain uses TRBV5-1 and TRBJ2-7, with unresolved D. The CDR3 spans 15 residues. The germline V and J ends were trimmed by 1 base and 0 bases, with 11 bases remaining between them. In germline, CDR1 is SGHRS, CDR2 YFSETQ.

The chain employs TRBV5-5 and TRBJ1-5; D is uncertain. This CDR3 spans 14 amino acids. V was clipped by 4 bases and J by 3 bases, with 11 bases between them. Germline assignment: CDR1 SGHKS and CDR2 YYEKEE (reference sequence). In DNA, the CDR3 is TGTGCCAGCAGCGGCGTGGGTACCAATCAGCCCCAGCATTTT. Its protein is CASSGVGTNQPQHF.

The chain links TRBV9 to TRBJ2-3, with 9 bases lining up with TRBD2. The V gene end was trimmed by 0 bases and the J gene end by 2 bases; junction bases not matched to a gene: 7. The CDR3 loop spans 17 amino acids. The germline gives CDR1 SGDLS, CDR2 YYNGEE. In DNA, the CDR3 is TGTGCCAGCAGCGTAGAGGGGCTAGCGGGACCCACAGATACGCAGTATTTT. Translation: CASSVEGLAGPTDTQYF. The entire variable domain, with the rest obtained from reference TRBV9 and TRBJ2-3, is as follows: DSGVTQTPKHLITATGQRVTLRCSPRSGDLSVYWYQQSLDQGLQFLIQYYNGEERAKGNILERFSAQQFPDLHSELNLSSLELGDSALYFCASSVEGLAGPTDTQYFGPGTRLTVL.

The rearrangement joins TRBV13 to TRBJ1-1; TRBD1 is a possible D gene (6 bases). The CDR3 runs 17 residues. Germline values: CDR1 PRHDT, CDR2 FYEKMQ (reference sequence). V was trimmed by 5 bases and J by 5 bases, leaving 24 bases between them. The chain's CDR3 is CASSPYRGHPERTEAFF. The DNA for the CDR3 is TGTGCCAGCAGCCCGTACCGGGGACACCCTGAGAGAACTGAAGCTTTCTTT. Full variable domain (outside the CDR3, taken from reference TRBV13 and TRBJ1-1): AAGVIQSPRHLIKEKRETATLKCYPIPRHDTVYWYQQGPGQDPQFLISFYEKMQSDKGSIPDRFSAQQFSDYHSELNMSSLELGDSALYFCASSPYRGHPERTEAFFGQGTRLTVV.

The chain uses TRBV5-4 and TRBJ2-7; the match to TRBD2 covers 8 bases. Trimming cost V 0 bases and J 7 bases; bases outside gene matches: 3. This CDR3 is built from 13 residues. CDR1 is SGHNT, CDR2 YYREEE, per germline (reference sequence). As DNA, the CDR3 is TGTGCCAGCAGCTTGGGGACTAGCTGGGAGCAGTACTTC. Translated, it gives CASSLGTSWEQYF.

This clone has only one observation. The CDR3 region is CASSPGTGYDEQYF. CDR3 coding DNA: TGCGCCAGCAGCCCCGGGACAGGGTATGACGAGCAGTACTTC. The chain combines TRBV10-1 with TRBJ2-7, with 9 nucleotides matching TRBD1. The CDR3 covers 14 residues. V shed 6 bases and J 5 bases; nucleotides not matched to a gene: 8. Germline values: CDR1 WNHNN, CDR2 SYGVQD (reference sequence).

V gene TRBV28 combines with J gene TRBJ2-5; 10 bases align to TRBD2. The V gene end was trimmed by 8 bases and the J gene end by 2 bases; junction bases not matched to a gene: 8. The CDR3 length is 15 residues. The germline CDR1 and CDR2 sequences are MDHEN and SYDVKM. Written as DNA, the CDR3 is TGTGCCAGCGAGTTGAGCGGGGGGGCGCAAGAGACCCAGTACTTC. Translating gives CASELSGGAQETQYF.

CDR3: CASSATGDGYTF. CDR3 in DNA: TGTGCCAGCAGCGCCACAGGGGATGGCTACACCTTC. The chain has TRBV11-2 and TRBJ1-2; TRBD1 aligns across 7 bases. CDR3 size: 12 residues. V was clipped by 5 bases and J by 6 bases; unmatched bases: 3. Looked up from germline, CDR1 is SGHAT and CDR2 is FQNNGV. The full variable domain, with the rest looked up from reference TRBV11-2 and TRBJ1-2, is EAGVAQSPRYKIIEKRQSVAFWCNPISGHATLYWYQQILGQGPKLLIQFQNNGVVDDSQLPKDRFSAERLKGVDSTLKIQPAKLEDSAVYLCASSATGDGYTFGSGTRLTVV.

The chain joins TRBV2 to TRBJ2-1, with D perhaps being TRBD1 or TRBD2 (5 bases each). This CDR3 comprises 13 residues. Trimming cost V 3 bases and J 11 bases, with 14 bases left between them. Germline-derived CDR1 and CDR2 are SNHLY and FYNNEI. The CDR3 coding sequence is TGTGCCAGCAGTGATGGGGGATGGGATAAGCAGTTCTTC. Its protein product is CASSDGGWDKQFF.

The V gene is TRBV5-1, the J gene TRBJ1-2; no clear D. V lost 0 bases and J lost 2, with 14 bases in between. CDR1 is SGHRS, CDR2 YFSETQ, per germline. The CDR3 covers 16 residues. CDR3 sequence: CASSLDPDSLNYGYTF. DNA of the CDR3: TGCGCCAGCAGCTTGGACCCGGACTCGTTGAACTATGGCTACACCTTC.

This sequence joins TRBV28 and TRBJ2-7; tentative D call: TRBD1 (5 bases). CDR1 is MDHEN, CDR2 SYDVKM, per germline. The ends were cut back, 6 bases at V and 2 bases at J, with 14 bases in the middle. The CDR3 length is 14 residues. CDR3 amino acids: CASSSGQVAYEQYF. CDR3 DNA sequence: TGTGCCAGCAGCTCCGGACAAGTCGCCTACGAGCAGTACTTC.

This chain connects TRBV6-1 to TRBJ2-7; D perhaps matches TRBD1 (7 bases). Germline V lookup: CDR1 MNHNS, CDR2 SASEGT. Trimming stripped 1 base from V and 4 bases from J, with 17 bases between. This CDR3 contains 16 residues. CDR3: CASSEGPAAGGYEQYF. CDR3 bases: TGTGCCAGCAGTGAAGGCCCCGCGGCAGGGGGGTACGAGCAGTACTTC.

CDR3 DNA: TGTGCCAGTAGTCTCTACGGGTCGGGCTACGAGCAGTACTTC. Its protein is CASSLYGSGYEQYF. The V call is TRBV19, the J call TRBJ2-7; D is undetermined. CDR1 and CDR2 from the germline V gene are LNHDA and SQIVND (reference sequence). The CDR3 has 14 amino acids. With 5 bases removed from V and 3 bases from J, the gap between germline ends came to 14 bases.

The chain couples TRBV6-1 to TRBJ1-2; D perhaps matches TRBD1 (5 bases). CDR3 length: 14 residues. The V end was cut by 2 bases, the J end by 4 bases, with 11 bases between. Germline V gene lookup returns CDR1 MNHNS and CDR2 SASEGT. The CDR3 loop is CASSEHRGPYGYTF. CDR3 sequence (DNA): TGTGCCAGCAGTGAACATCGGGGCCCCTATGGCTACACCTTC.

DNA for the CDR3: TGTGCCAGCAGTTACGGGGACTCTCAACACGAGCAGTACTTC. Amino acids: CASSYGDSQHEQYF. The chain employs TRBV6-5 and TRBJ2-7, with TRBD2 as a possible D gene (6 bases). The V gene's germline CDR1 is MNHEY and CDR2 SVGAGI. V lost 2 bases to trimming and J lost 5 bases, with 13 bases between them. This CDR3 is built from 14 residues.

This rearrangement joins TRBV6-5 to TRBJ1-4; D is unclear. The CDR3 spans 13 residues. The ends were cut back, 6 bases at V and 6 bases at J, with 11 bases in the middle. Germline-derived CDR1 and CDR2 are MNHEY and SVGAGI. Here the CDR3 reads CASSLRGDEKLFF. Written as DNA, the CDR3 is TGTGCCAGCAGCCTACGTGGAGATGAAAAACTGTTTTTT.

This clone was seen only a few times. Other DNA sequences in the same sample also yield this CDR3. The rearrangement uses TRBV7-9 and TRBJ1-3; unclear D gene. V shed 1 base and J shed 9 bases, with 7 bases lying between them. The germline CDR1 and CDR2 sequences are SEHNR and FQNEAQ (reference sequence). This CDR3 is 12 amino acids long. The CDR3: CASSLEGGTIYF. The CDR3 DNA is TGTGCCAGCAGCTTAGAGGGAGGCACCATATATTTT.

The genes are TRBV7-9 and TRBJ2-7; a possible D gene is TRBD2 (5 bases). V was shortened by 1 base and J by 0 bases, with 10 bases between the two germline ends. Germline V gene lookup returns CDR1 SEHNR and CDR2 FQNEAQ (reference sequence). This CDR3 spans 15 amino acids. The CDR3 DNA sequence: TGTGCCAGCAGCTTAGTGACGGGAAACTCCTACGAGCAGTACTTC. This codes for CASSLVTGNSYEQYF. Variable domain in full (rest from reference TRBV7-9 and TRBJ2-7): DTGVSQNPRHKITKRGQNVTFRCDPISEHNRLYWYRQTLGQGPEFLTYFQNEAQLEKSRLLSDRFSAERPKGSFSTLEIQRTEQGDSAMYLCASSLVTGNSYEQYFGPGTRLTVT.

This chain links TRBV10-2 with TRBJ1-4; unclear D gene. Germline lookup yields CDR1 WSHSY and CDR2 SAAADI. Trimming pared 1 base from V and 8 bases from J, leaving 20 bases between. The CDR3 spans 17 residues. CDR3 sequence reads: CASSEYTIGREDEKLFF. The CDR3 DNA reads TGCGCCAGCAGTGAGTACACCATAGGGAGGGAGGACGAAAAACTGTTTTTT.

The genes are TRBV5-3 and TRBJ2-3; 11 bases fit TRBD2. TRBV5-3 is treated as an ORF (open reading frame) with a function not yet certain. With V trimmed by 5 bases and J by 4 bases, 6 bases remained unmatched. The CDR3 length is 15 residues. CDR3 nucleotides: TGTGCCAGAAGATCTAGGACTAGCGGGTCAGATACGCAGTATTTT. As protein: CARRSRTSGSDTQYF.